The clone carrying this T cell receptor beta chain was counted many times. Antigen specificity is unknown. In germline, CDR1 is DFQATT, CDR2 SNEGSKA (reference sequence). This CDR3 has 15 amino acids. Deletions cut 6 bases from V and 6 bases from J, with 21 bases between. The entry originates in a study of metastatic and nonmetastatic thyroid tumors. Across the study: Comparison of repertoires was carried out across blood and tumor or nodule tissue from malignant and benign thyroid patients. Broader study findings: It was reportedly found that TCR beta diversity was significantly higher in malignant thyroid tumors than in benign nodules, a difference seen in both blood and tumor samples.

No patient received treatment before thyroid surgery. Authors' data handling: Construction of a distant-metastasis classifier for papillary thyroid cancer relied on CDR3 differences across clinicopathological groups. TCRdb called clones again from the PCR reads with MiXCR. These V and J calls are TCRdb output, not the study's own analysis. Of fewer than 13,000 clones in the sample, roughly 12% were seen once. The rearrangement links TRBV20-1 to TRBJ2-1; D perhaps matches TRBD1 (6 bases). This TCR came from a female donor with papillary thyroid cancer or a benign thyroid nodule (not recorded which). Some clones in this sample may be carry-over from other donors' samples. The sample comprised blood. In nucleotides, the CDR3 is TGCAGTGCGACCCAACAGGGACCCTTCGGCAATGAGCAGTTCTTC. Translation: CSATQQGPFGNEQFF.